This entry is about one T cell receptor (beta chain). Its antigen is unidentified. These data originate in a study of shared clonotypes between healthy human individuals. Study findings and constraints: As a rule, naive subsets had a larger estimated richness than memory subsets.

CDR1 and CDR2 (germline): SNHLY, FYNNEI. This CDR3 comprises 14 residues. The V end lost 6 bases, the J end lost 3 bases, and 15 bases lay between the germline ends. Deep was the level used in running the assay. This table comes from immunoSEQ multiplex PCR, and its TCRdb copy is limited to in-frame clones, with some not included. The repertoire holds nearly 750,000 clones, with 55% to 75% as singletons. The material sequenced was memory CD4+ T cells sorted from blood. As for subset: CD45RA-negative fraction. The clonotype comes from a woman under 40 in good health. The chain has TRBV2 and TRBJ2-7; TRBD1 is a possible D gene (6 bases). The CDR3 DNA reads TGTGCCAGCAGCCCAGGACAGTCGGTCTACGAGCAGTACTTC. It yields the protein CASSPGQSVYEQYF.